This T cell receptor beta chain came from a study of cytomegalovirus exposure and HLA in healthy donors. The study ran its PCR with 60 Vbeta and 13 Jbeta primers. Assay: immunoSEQ multiplex PCR; the TCRdb copy retains only in-frame clones and omits some. The sample includes around 250,000 clones, 81% seen only once; the top ten take approximately 8.4%. CDR3 length: 16 amino acids. This clone occurred once. This chain joins TRBV21-1 and TRBJ1-2; no check of the table's D call, TRBD1, against the DNA was made. TRBV21-1 is listed as a pseudogene. The source material was PBMCs. The clonotype comes from a woman aged 55 to 70 in good health and CMV-seropositive. DNA of the CDR3: TGTGCCAGCAGCAAAGGATCATACAGGAGAACCGATGGCTACACCTTC. Protein sequence: CASSKGSYRRTDGYTF.